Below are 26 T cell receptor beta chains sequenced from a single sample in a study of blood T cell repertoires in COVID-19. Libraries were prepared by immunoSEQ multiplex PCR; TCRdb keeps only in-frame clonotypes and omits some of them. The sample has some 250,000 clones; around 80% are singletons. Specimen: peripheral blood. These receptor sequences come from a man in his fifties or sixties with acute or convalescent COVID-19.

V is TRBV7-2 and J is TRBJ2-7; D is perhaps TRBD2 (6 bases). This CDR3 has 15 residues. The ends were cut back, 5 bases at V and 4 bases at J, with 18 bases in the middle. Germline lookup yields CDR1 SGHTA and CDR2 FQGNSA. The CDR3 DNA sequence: TGTGCCAGCAGCCCGCGGCGGGGCGGATTGTACGAGCAGTACTTC. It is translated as CASSPRRGGLYEQYF.

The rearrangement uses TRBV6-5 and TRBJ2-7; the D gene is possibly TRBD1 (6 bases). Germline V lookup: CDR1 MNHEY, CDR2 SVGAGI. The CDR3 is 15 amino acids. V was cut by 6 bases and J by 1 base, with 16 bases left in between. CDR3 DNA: TGTGCCAGCAGCGCCACCGGGACAAGATCCTACGAGCAGTACTTC. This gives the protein CASSATGTRSYEQYF.

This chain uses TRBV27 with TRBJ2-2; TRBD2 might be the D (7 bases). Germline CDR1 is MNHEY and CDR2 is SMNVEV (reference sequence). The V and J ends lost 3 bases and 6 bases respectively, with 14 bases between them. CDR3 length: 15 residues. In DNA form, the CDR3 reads TGTGCCAGCAGTTTTCGGGGGGCGCGGGCCGGGGAGCTGTTTTTT. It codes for CASSFRGARAGELFF.

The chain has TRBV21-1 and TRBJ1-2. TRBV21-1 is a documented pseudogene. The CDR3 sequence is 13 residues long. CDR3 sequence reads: CASTRRGYYGYTF. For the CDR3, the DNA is TGTGCCAGCACTCGACGGGGGTACTATGGCTACACCTTC.

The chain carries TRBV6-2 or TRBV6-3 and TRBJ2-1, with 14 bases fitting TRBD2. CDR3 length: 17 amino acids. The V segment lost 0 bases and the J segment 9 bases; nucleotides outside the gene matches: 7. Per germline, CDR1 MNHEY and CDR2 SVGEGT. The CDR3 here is CASSYSKGLAGDSEQFF. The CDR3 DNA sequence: TGTGCCAGCAGTTACTCGAAGGGACTAGCGGGAGACAGTGAGCAGTTCTTC.

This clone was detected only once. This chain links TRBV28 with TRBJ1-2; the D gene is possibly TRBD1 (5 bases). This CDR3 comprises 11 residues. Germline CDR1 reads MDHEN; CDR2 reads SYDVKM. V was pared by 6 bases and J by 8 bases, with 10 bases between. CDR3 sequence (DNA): TGTGCCAGCAGCTGGGGGGGAGGCTACACCTTC. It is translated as CASSWGGGYTF.

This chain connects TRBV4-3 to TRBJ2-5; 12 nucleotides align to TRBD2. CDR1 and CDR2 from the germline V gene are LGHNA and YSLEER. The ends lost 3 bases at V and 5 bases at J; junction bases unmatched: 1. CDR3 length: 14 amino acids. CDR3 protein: CASSQTSGSETQYF. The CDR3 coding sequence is TGCGCCAGCAGCCAGACTAGCGGGAGTGAGACCCAGTACTTC.

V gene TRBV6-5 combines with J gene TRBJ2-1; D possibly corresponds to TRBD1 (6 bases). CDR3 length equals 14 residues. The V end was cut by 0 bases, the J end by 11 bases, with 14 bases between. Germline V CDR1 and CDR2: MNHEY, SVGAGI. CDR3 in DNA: TGTGCCAGCAGTTACTCAGGGGGAGATCTTAAGCAGTTCTTC. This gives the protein CASSYSGGDLKQFF.

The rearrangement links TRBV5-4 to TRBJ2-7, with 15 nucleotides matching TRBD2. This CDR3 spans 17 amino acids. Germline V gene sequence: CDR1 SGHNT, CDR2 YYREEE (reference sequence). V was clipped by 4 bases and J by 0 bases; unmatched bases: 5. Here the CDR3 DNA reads TGTGCCAGCAGCAAGGGACTAGCGGGAGGCCTCTCCTACGAGCAGTACTTC. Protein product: CASSKGLAGGLSYEQYF.

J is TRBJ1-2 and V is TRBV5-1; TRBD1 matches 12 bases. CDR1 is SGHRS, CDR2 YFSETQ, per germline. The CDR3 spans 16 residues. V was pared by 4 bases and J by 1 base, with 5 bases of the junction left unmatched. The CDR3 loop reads CASSPGTGGSNYGYTF. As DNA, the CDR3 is TGCGCCAGCAGCCCCGGGACAGGGGGCAGTAACTATGGCTACACCTTC.

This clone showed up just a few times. The CDR3 coding sequence is TGTGCCAGCAGACTTACAGGGGGAGGCACTGAAGCTTTCTTT. This gives the protein CASRLTGGGTEAFF. The J gene is TRBJ1-1, the V gene TRBV27, with 8 bases that match TRBD1. Germline loops: CDR1 MNHEY, CDR2 SMNVEV (reference sequence). The CDR3 covers 14 residues. The junction had 7 bases not matched to a gene; V was cut back by 6 bases and J by 4 bases.

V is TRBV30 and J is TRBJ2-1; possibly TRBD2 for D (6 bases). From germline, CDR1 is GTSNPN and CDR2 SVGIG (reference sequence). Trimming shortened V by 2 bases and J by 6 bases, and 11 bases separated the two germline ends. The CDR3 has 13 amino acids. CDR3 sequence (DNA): TGTGCCTGGAGTCCCGGGACTCTCAATGAGCAGTTCTTC. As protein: CAWSPGTLNEQFF.

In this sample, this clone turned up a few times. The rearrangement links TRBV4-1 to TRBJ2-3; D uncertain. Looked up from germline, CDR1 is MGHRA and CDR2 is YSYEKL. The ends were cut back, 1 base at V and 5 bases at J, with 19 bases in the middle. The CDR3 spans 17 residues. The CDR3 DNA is TGCGCCAGCAGCCAAGCCCGTGCTCTTCTGAGTGTAGATACGCAGTATTTT. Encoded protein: CASSQARALLSVDTQYF.

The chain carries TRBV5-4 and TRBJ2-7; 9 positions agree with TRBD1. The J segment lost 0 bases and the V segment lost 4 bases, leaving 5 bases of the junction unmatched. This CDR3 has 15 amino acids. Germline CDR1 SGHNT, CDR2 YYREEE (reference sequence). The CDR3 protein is CASSTRQGDSYEQYF. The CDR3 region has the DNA TGTGCCAGCAGCACCCGACAGGGGGACTCCTACGAGCAGTACTTC. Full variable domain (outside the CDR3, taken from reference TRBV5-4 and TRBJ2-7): ETGVTQSPTHLIKTRGQQVTLRCSSQSGHNTVSWYQQALGQGPQFIFQYYREEENGRGNFPPRFSGLQFPNYSSELNVNALELDDSALYLCASSTRQGDSYEQYFGPGTRLTVT.

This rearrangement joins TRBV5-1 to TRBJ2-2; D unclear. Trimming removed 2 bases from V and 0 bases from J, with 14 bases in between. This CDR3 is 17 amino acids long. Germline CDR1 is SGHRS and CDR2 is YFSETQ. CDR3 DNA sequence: TGCGCCAGCAGCTTAGTCGGTCACCCTTCGAACACCGGGGAGCTGTTTTTT. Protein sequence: CASSLVGHPSNTGELFF. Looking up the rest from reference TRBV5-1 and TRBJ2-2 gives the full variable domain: KAGVTQTPRYLIKTRGQQVTLSCSPISGHRSVSWYQQTPGQGLQFLFEYFSETQRNKGNFPGRFSGRQFSNSRSEMNVSTLELGDSALYLCASSLVGHPSNTGELFFGEGSRLTVL.

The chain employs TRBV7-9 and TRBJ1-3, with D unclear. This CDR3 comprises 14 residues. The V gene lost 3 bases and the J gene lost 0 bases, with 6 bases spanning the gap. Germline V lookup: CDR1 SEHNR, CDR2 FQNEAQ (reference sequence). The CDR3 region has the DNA TGTGCCAGCAGCTTGTCGAGCTCTGGAAACACCATATATTTT. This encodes CASSLSSSGNTIYF.

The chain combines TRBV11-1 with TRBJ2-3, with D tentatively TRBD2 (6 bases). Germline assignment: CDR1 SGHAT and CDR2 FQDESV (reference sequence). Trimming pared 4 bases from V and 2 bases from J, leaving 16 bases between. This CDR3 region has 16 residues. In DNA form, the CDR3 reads TGTGCCAGCAGCTCGAGACCCGGGGGTACCACAGATACGCAGTATTTT. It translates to CASSSRPGGTTDTQYF.

CDR3 in amino acids: CASSRRLARQETQYF. In nucleotides, the CDR3 is TGTGCCAGCAGCCGACGACTAGCGAGGCAAGAGACCCAGTACTTC. This sequence joins TRBV3-1 (or the pseudogene TRBV3-2) and TRBJ2-5, with TRBD2 matching 8 bases. The CDR3 contains 15 residues. After removal of 4 bases from V and 2 bases from J, the junction contained 6 bases not matched to a gene. Germline CDR1 and CDR2: LGHDT and YNNKEL (reference sequence).

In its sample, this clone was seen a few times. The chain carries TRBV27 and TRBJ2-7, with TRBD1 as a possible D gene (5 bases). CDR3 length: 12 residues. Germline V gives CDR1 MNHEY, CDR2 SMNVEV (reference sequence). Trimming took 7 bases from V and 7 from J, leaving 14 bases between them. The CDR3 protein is CASIDPPGEQYF. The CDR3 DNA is TGTGCCAGCATCGACCCCCCAGGGGAGCAGTACTTC.

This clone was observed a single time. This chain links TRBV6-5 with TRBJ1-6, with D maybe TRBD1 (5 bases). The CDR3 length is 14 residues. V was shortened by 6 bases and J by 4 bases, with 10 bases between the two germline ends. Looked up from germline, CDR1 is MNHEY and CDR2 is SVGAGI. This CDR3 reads CASSQGGYNSPLHF. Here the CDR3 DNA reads TGTGCCAGCAGCCAGGGAGGTTATAATTCACCCCTCCACTTT.

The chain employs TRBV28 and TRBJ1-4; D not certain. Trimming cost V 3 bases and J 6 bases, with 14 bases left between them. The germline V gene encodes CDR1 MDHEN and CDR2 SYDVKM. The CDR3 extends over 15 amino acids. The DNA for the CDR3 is TGTGCCAGCAGTTTCTCGGGCGGGAGTGATGAAAAACTGTTTTTT. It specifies CASSFSGGSDEKLFF.

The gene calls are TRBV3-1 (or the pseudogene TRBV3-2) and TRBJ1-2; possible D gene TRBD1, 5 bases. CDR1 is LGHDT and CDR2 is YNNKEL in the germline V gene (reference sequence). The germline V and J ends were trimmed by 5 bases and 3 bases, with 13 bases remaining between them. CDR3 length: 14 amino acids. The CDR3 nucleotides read TGTGCCAGCAGCTCACGGGGGAACCACTATGGCTACACCTTC. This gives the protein CASSSRGNHYGYTF.

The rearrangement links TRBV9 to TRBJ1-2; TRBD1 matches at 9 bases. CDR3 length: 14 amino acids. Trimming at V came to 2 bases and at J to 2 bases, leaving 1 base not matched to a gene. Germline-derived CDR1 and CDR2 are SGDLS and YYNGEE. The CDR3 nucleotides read TGTGCCAGCAGCGTCGGACAGGGGAACTATGGCTACACCTTC. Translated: CASSVGQGNYGYTF.

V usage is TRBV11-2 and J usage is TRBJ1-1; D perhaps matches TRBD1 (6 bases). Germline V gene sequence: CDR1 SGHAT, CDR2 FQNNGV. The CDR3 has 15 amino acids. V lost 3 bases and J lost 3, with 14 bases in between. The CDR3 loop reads CASSFSRGAHTEAFF. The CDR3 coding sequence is TGTGCCAGCAGCTTTTCCCGGGGGGCCCACACTGAAGCTTTCTTT.

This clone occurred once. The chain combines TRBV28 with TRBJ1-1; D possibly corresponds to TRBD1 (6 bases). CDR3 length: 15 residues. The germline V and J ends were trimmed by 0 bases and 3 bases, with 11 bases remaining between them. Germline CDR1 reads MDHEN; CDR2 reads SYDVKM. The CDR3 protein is CASSLWGAGDTEAFF. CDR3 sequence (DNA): TGTGCCAGCAGTTTATGGGGGGCAGGGGACACTGAAGCTTTCTTT.

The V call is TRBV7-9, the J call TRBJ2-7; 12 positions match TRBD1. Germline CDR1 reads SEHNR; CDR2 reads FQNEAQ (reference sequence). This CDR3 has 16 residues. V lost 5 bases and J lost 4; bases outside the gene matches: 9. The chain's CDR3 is CASSTVWDRGQYEQYF. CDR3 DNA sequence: TGTGCCAGCAGCACCGTCTGGGACAGGGGGCAGTACGAGCAGTACTTC.